The next 14 T cell receptor beta chains were all read from a single sample in a study of OX40 agonist ivuxolimab in advanced cancers. TCRdb keeps only in-frame clones here, not all; method: immunoSEQ multiplex PCR. Altogether 65,000 to 75,000 clones are present, around 87% being singletons, with the ten largest covering roughly 0.98%. This specimen consisted of CD4+ or CD8+ T cells sorted from blood, obtained in a trial of the OX40 agonist ivuxolimab. These TCRs come from an adult with an advanced solid tumor such as melanoma, head and neck, liver or kidney cancer.

The genes are TRBV15 and TRBJ2-7, with 10 bases identical to TRBD1. J was trimmed by 2 bases and V by 4 bases; bases with no gene match: 8. Germline V gene sequence: CDR1 LNHNV, CDR2 YYDKDF (reference sequence). The CDR3 contains 16 residues. CDR3 amino acids: CATSINTGTGAYEQYF. CDR3 nucleotide sequence: TGTGCCACCAGCATTAACACCGGGACAGGGGCCTACGAGCAGTACTTC.

This clone appeared a few times. The chain is built from TRBV28 and TRBJ1-5; perhaps TRBD1 as D (5 bases). The CDR3 covers 15 residues. Looked up from germline, CDR1 is MDHEN and CDR2 is SYDVKM. The germline V and J ends were trimmed by 8 bases and 0 bases, with 14 bases remaining between them. The DNA of the CDR3 is TGTGCCAGCTGGTCACGGGACTCTAGCAATCAGCCCCAGCATTTT. Its translation is CASWSRDSSNQPQHF.

This clone was seen a single time. The chain recombines TRBV6-5 with TRBJ2-5; D ambiguous. The CDR3 spans 13 residues. The germline V gene encodes CDR1 MNHEY and CDR2 SVGAGI. The V end lost 4 bases, the J end lost 2 bases, and 8 bases lay between the germline ends. The CDR3 reads CASSSGPQETQYF. CDR3 DNA sequence: TGTGCCAGCAGTTCAGGACCGCAAGAGACCCAGTACTTC.

V is TRBV2 and J is TRBJ2-5; 11 bases agree with TRBD1. V shed 7 bases and J 6 bases; nucleotides not matched to a gene: 4. CDR1 and CDR2 (germline): SNHLY, FYNNEI. This CDR3 region has 13 residues. CDR3 coding DNA: TGTGCCAGCACCGGACAGGGGGCGAAGACCCAGTACTTC. Protein sequence: CASTGQGAKTQYF.

This chain connects TRBV28 to TRBJ2-7; TRBD1 aligns across 7 bases. Trimming at V came to 6 bases and at J to 5 bases, leaving 10 bases not matched to a gene. This CDR3 has 14 amino acids. Per germline, CDR1 MDHEN and CDR2 SYDVKM. This CDR3 reads CASRLAGGWDEQYF. The CDR3, as DNA: TGTGCCAGCAGATTGGCAGGGGGATGGGACGAGCAGTACTTC. Filled out from reference TRBV28 and TRBJ2-7, the complete variable domain reads DVKVTQSSRYLVKRTGEKVFLECVQDMDHENMFWYRQDPGLGLRLIYFSYDVKMKEKGDIPEGYSVSREKKERFSLILESASTNQTSMYLCASRLAGGWDEQYFGPGTRLTVT.

The V and J genes are TRBV4-2 and TRBJ1-5; D gene unclear. Germline V CDR1 and CDR2: LGHNA, YNFKEQ. Trimming cost V 4 bases and J 6 bases, with 13 bases left between them. The CDR3 has 14 residues. Written as DNA, the CDR3 is TGTGCCAGCAGCCCACTCCCGGTGGGTCAGCCCCAGCATTTT. Encoded protein: CASSPLPVGQPQHF.

V is TRBV7-3 and J is TRBJ2-1; D may be TRBD2 (6 bases). From germline, CDR1 is SGHTA and CDR2 FQGTGA. The germline V and J ends were trimmed by 2 bases and 0 bases, with 8 bases remaining between them. The CDR3 runs 15 residues. The CDR3 nucleotides are TGTGCCAGCAGCTTAGTTAGCGGCTCCTACAATGAGCAGTTCTTC. Encoded protein: CASSLVSGSYNEQFF.

This chain links TRBV7-2 with TRBJ1-1; a possible D gene is TRBD1 (5 bases). Germline lookup yields CDR1 SGHTA and CDR2 FQGNSA. V lost 3 bases and J 8 bases, leaving 16 bases between the germline ends. The CDR3 extends over 14 amino acids. CDR3 in DNA: TGTGCCAGCAGCTTGGCCAGGGCGGGCACAGAAGCTTTCTTT. Translating it yields CASSLARAGTEAFF.

This chain joins TRBV28 and TRBJ2-3; 12 nucleotides line up with TRBD2. The CDR3 covers 17 residues. Trimming removed 1 base from V and 6 bases from J; junction bases left unmatched: 8. CDR1 MDHEN and CDR2 SYDVKM come from the germline V gene. The DNA of the CDR3 is TGTGCCAGCAGTTTATCGCCTAGCGGGAGGGGTCGTGATACGCAGTATTTT. Amino acid sequence: CASSLSPSGRGRDTQYF.

The J gene is TRBJ1-1, the V gene TRBV23-1, with a tentative D call TRBD1 (5 bases). TRBV23-1 is flagged as an ORF with uncertain function. Trimming took 0 bases from V and 1 from J, leaving 6 bases between them. The CDR3 has 14 residues. The CDR3 is CASSQSGQNTEAFF. CDR3 sequence (DNA): TGCGCCAGCAGTCAATCGGGGCAGAACACTGAAGCTTTCTTT.

This chain links TRBV11-2 with TRBJ1-2; tentatively, D is TRBD1 (6 bases). The germline V and J ends were trimmed by 4 bases and 3 bases, with 15 bases remaining between them. CDR3 length equals 15 residues. Germline CDR1 is SGHAT and CDR2 is FQNNGV. CDR3 in DNA: TGTGCCAGCAGCTCTAGTGGGGGCGCGGACTATGGCTACACCTTC. Encoded protein: CASSSSGGADYGYTF.

This clone has a handful of counts. The V gene is TRBV6-1, the J gene TRBJ2-7; 7 bases fit TRBD1. The germline gives CDR1 MNHNS, CDR2 SASEGT. The CDR3 length is 15 residues. After removal of 1 base from V and 3 bases from J, the junction contained 6 bases not matched to a gene. The CDR3 reads CASSEGAGGFYEQYF. As DNA, the CDR3 is TGTGCCAGCAGTGAAGGCGCAGGGGGATTCTACGAGCAGTACTTC.

The chain recombines TRBV4-2 with TRBJ2-2; TRBD1 is a possible D gene (5 bases). CDR1 is LGHNA, CDR2 YNFKEQ, per germline. The CDR3 is 16 amino acids. The germline V and J ends were trimmed by 1 base and 7 bases, with 16 bases remaining between them. CDR3 region: CASSQVVTGRGGELFF. The DNA for the CDR3 is TGTGCCAGCAGCCAAGTCGTCACAGGTCGCGGCGGGGAGCTGTTTTTT.

The rearrangement joins TRBV6-1 to TRBJ1-2; D is perhaps TRBD1 (5 bases). CDR3 length: 13 amino acids. V was trimmed by 4 bases and J by 1 base, leaving 7 bases between them. Germline CDR1 reads MNHNS; CDR2 reads SASEGT. CDR3 DNA sequence: TGTGCCAGCAGTGCGACAGTTAACTATGGCTACACCTTC. Translating it yields CASSATVNYGYTF.